The following is a TCR beta chain sequence with its context. These data originate in a study of blood T cell repertoires in COVID-19. Study in general: From the United States, Italy and Spain came samples of acute and convalescent COVID-19. In each case, the material was cDNA or gDNA derived from T cells, B-cell-depleted T cells, or PBMCs.

Looked up from germline, CDR1 is MNHNS and CDR2 is SASEGT. The CDR3 is 12 amino acids. Trimming removed 2 bases from V and 10 bases from J, with 11 bases in between. Under the authors' procedure: Reference gene primer amplification gave nucleated cell count estimates. Repertoires were generated with immunoSEQ multiplex PCR, while TCRdb's copy carries only in-frame clones and drops some. The V and J calls and clone size were taken over from that table, and D and trimming were inferred from the DNA. Altogether fewer than 500,000 clones are present, roughly 85% being singletons, with the ten largest covering approximately 1.5%.

The TCR was taken from a woman aged 30 to 39 with active or convalescent COVID-19. The chain has TRBV6-1 and TRBJ1-2, with D perhaps TRBD1 (5 bases). The specimen was peripheral blood. Here the CDR3 reads CASSEPQAYYTF. In DNA, the CDR3 is TGTGCCAGCAGTGAACCACAGGCGTACTACACCTTC.